These 22 T cell receptor beta chains were sequenced from one sample in a study of blood T cell repertoires in COVID-19. The repertoire was sequenced with immunoSEQ multiplex PCR; TCRdb's copy has only in-frame clones and lacks some. The table shows fewer than 350,000 clones, with around nine tenths occurring only once. The sequencing input was PBMCs or T cells enriched from blood (not recorded which). The receptors here all came from a woman in her sixties in a cohort exposed to, infected with or recovered from COVID-19 (not recorded which).

The rearrangement uses TRBV30 and TRBJ1-4; 7 bases map to TRBD1. The ends lost 3 bases at V and 5 bases at J; junction bases unmatched: 3. The CDR3 runs 13 residues. Germline CDR1 and CDR2: GTSNPN and SVGIG (reference sequence). In DNA form, the CDR3 reads TGTGCCTGGAGAGGGGACAGCAATGAAAAACTGTTTTTT. Encoded protein: CAWRGDSNEKLFF.

CDR3 sequence: CASSFKGLGTDTQYF. CDR3 in DNA: TGTGCCAGCAGCTTTAAGGGGCTAGGCACAGATACGCAGTATTTT. This chain connects TRBV7-3 to TRBJ2-3, with D perhaps matching TRBD1 (5 bases). V was shortened by 3 bases and J by 1 base, with 11 bases between the two germline ends. The CDR3 spans 15 residues. The V gene's germline CDR1 is SGHTA and CDR2 FQGTGA.

V usage is TRBV7-2 and J usage is TRBJ2-7, with 9 bases lining up with TRBD2. The CDR3 covers 16 residues. Germline trimming cut 6 bases from V and 5 bases from J; bases unmatched to any gene: 14. Germline-derived CDR1 and CDR2 are SGHTA and FQGNSA. CDR3: CASRPAGREGRHEQYF. The CDR3 DNA follows: TGTGCCAGCAGACCGGCAGGGCGGGAGGGCCGCCACGAGCAGTACTTC.

This clone showed up just once. V gene TRBV19 combines with J gene TRBJ2-7, with 7 bases that match TRBD2. V lost 4 bases, J lost 7 bases, and 7 bases stayed unmatched. Per germline, CDR1 LNHDA and CDR2 SQIVND (reference sequence). This CDR3 has 13 amino acids. CDR3 nucleotide sequence: TGTGCCAGTAGTACTCGACCCGGGGGGGAGCAGTACTTC. Translation: CASSTRPGGEQYF.

J is TRBJ2-5 and V is TRBV6-5; possibly TRBD2 for D (5 bases). Trimming shortened V by 10 bases and J by 2 bases, and 14 bases separated the two germline ends. The CDR3 runs 13 residues. The germline V gene encodes CDR1 MNHEY and CDR2 SVGAGI. CDR3 residues: CATGRGLQETQYF. CDR3 sequence (DNA): TGTGCCACCGGCCGGGGTCTGCAAGAGACCCAGTACTTC.

This rearrangement joins TRBV24-1 to TRBJ2-3; TRBD2 matches 8 bases. The length of the CDR3 is 17 residues. V shed 3 bases, J shed 3 bases, and the junction held 10 bases outside the gene matches. Per germline, CDR1 KGHDR and CDR2 SFDVKD. The CDR3 region is CATSDTPRKRETDTQYF. The DNA for the CDR3 is TGTGCCACCAGTGATACCCCCCGAAAGCGGGAGACAGATACGCAGTATTTT.

The chain links TRBV15 to TRBJ1-5; no clear D. V was trimmed by 3 bases and J by 4 bases, leaving 7 bases between them. CDR3 length equals 13 residues. CDR1 and CDR2 (germline): LNHNV, YYDKDF (reference sequence). The CDR3: CATSSFRNQPQHF. In nucleotides, the CDR3 is TGTGCCACCAGCAGCTTCCGTAATCAGCCCCAGCATTTT.

The genes are TRBV6-5 and TRBJ2-1; TRBD1 aligns across 9 bases. CDR1 MNHEY and CDR2 SVGAGI come from the germline V gene. The V segment lost 6 bases and the J segment 10 bases; nucleotides outside the gene matches: 7. CDR3 size: 13 residues. CDR3 nucleotides: TGTGCCAGCAGCGACAGGGGGTCAATGGAGCAGTTCTTC. Encoded protein: CASSDRGSMEQFF.

V is TRBV10-3 and J is TRBJ2-1; TRBD2 agrees at 11 bases. The junction had 22 bases not matched to a gene; V was cut back by 8 bases and J by 7 bases. Germline V lookup: CDR1 ENHRY, CDR2 SYGVKD. There are 19 residues in the CDR3. CDR3 sequence reads: CAIPAAFGTSGSQENEQFF. The CDR3 nucleotides are TGTGCCATCCCTGCCGCCTTTGGGACTAGCGGTTCTCAAGAGAATGAGCAGTTCTTC.

The CDR3 sequence: CASSGPRGYEQYF. Here the CDR3 DNA reads TGTGCCAGCAGCGGTCCGCGGGGCTACGAGCAGTACTTC. The rearrangement links TRBV9 to TRBJ2-7; maybe TRBD2 (6 bases). The CDR3 is 13 amino acids. The germline V gene encodes CDR1 SGDLS and CDR2 YYNGEE. Trimming removed 3 bases at V and 3 bases at J, with 10 bases between.

This chain links TRBV4-3 with TRBJ2-7, with 10 bases identical to TRBD2. V shed 3 bases and J 2 bases; nucleotides not matched to a gene: 4. Germline V lookup: CDR1 LGHNA, CDR2 YSLEER. CDR3 size: 15 residues. The CDR3 DNA reads as TGCGCCAGCAGCCACGGGACTAGCGAGACCTACGAGCAGTACTTC. The encoded protein is CASSHGTSETYEQYF.

This rearrangement joins TRBV7-3 to TRBJ2-6, with 11 nucleotides matching TRBD1. Germline V lookup: CDR1 SGHTA, CDR2 FQGTGA. J lost 3 bases, V lost 5 bases, and 15 bases had no gene match. The CDR3 sequence is 20 residues long. This CDR3 is CASSPNLGQGVSVGANVLTF. CDR3 in DNA: TGTGCCAGCAGCCCTAATTTGGGACAGGGGGTGTCTGTTGGGGCCAACGTCCTGACTTTC.

This rearrangement joins TRBV5-1 to TRBJ2-7; perhaps TRBD2 as D (6 bases). The CDR3 extends over 18 amino acids. Germline-derived CDR1 and CDR2 are SGHRS and YFSETQ. V shed 0 bases and J shed 5 bases, with 24 bases lying between them. Here the CDR3 DNA reads TGCGCCAGCAGCTTGGCCCCATTCGGGAGCGAGACCGCCCACGAGCAGTACTTC. Amino acid sequence: CASSLAPFGSETAHEQYF.

The chain joins TRBV14 to TRBJ1-4; D gene uncertain. CDR1 is SGHDN, CDR2 FVKESK, per germline. The CDR3 extends over 16 amino acids. Trimming left V 9 bases short and J 0 bases short, with 17 bases between. The chain's CDR3 is CASSALVLSTNEKLFF. CDR3 in DNA: TGTGCCAGTAGCGCCTTAGTATTGTCAACTAATGAAAAACTGTTTTTT.

The chain recombines TRBV11-2 with TRBJ2-3; 15 bases map to TRBD2. This CDR3 is 15 amino acids long. The J segment lost 7 bases and the V segment lost 4 bases, leaving 3 bases of the junction unmatched. The germline V gene has CDR1 SGHAT and CDR2 FQNNGV. For the CDR3, the DNA is TGTGCCAGCAGCTCCGGACTAGCGGGAGGGAATACGCAGTATTTT. It codes for CASSSGLAGGNTQYF.

V usage is TRBV24-1 and J usage is TRBJ2-1; TRBD1 matches 9 bases. The CDR3 length is 19 residues. The V and J ends lost 6 bases and 7 bases, in that order; junction bases with no gene match: 21. Per the germline V gene, CDR1 is KGHDR and CDR2 is SFDVKD. In DNA form, the CDR3 reads TGTGCCACCAGTTATGGCGGGGACAGGGCGTCCCCGGTCGGGAATGAGCAGTTCTTC. This sequence encodes CATSYGGDRASPVGNEQFF.

The V and J genes are TRBV24-1 and TRBJ2-3, with TRBD2 identical over 12 bases. CDR1 is KGHDR, CDR2 SFDVKD, per germline. Unmatched junction bases numbered 9, after V lost 3 bases and J lost 6 bases. CDR3 length: 17 amino acids. CDR3 DNA sequence: TGTGCCACCAGTGATCCTACGACTAGCGGGAGCGGTGATACGCAGTATTTT. Its translation is CATSDPTTSGSGDTQYF.

V usage is TRBV3-1 (or the pseudogene TRBV3-2) and J usage is TRBJ2-5, with a possible D match to TRBD1 (6 bases). The ends were cut back, 1 base at V and 2 bases at J, with 8 bases in the middle. There are 14 residues in the CDR3. Germline V gives CDR1 LGHDT, CDR2 YNNKEL (reference sequence). The DNA for the CDR3 is TGTGCCAGCAGCCAAGCGACAGGACAAGAGACCCAGTACTTC. It specifies CASSQATGQETQYF.

This chain uses TRBV4-1 with TRBJ1-5, with D perhaps TRBD1 (5 bases). The CDR3 consists of 15 residues. V was pared by 4 bases and J by 7 bases, with 17 bases between. Germline loops: CDR1 MGHRA, CDR2 YSYEKL. CDR3 sequence: CASSLIIGGAQPQHF. Written as DNA, the CDR3 is TGCGCCAGCAGCCTTATCATCGGAGGGGCCCAGCCCCAGCATTTT.

The chain uses TRBV11-3 and TRBJ1-1; TRBD1 might be the D (5 bases). Germline V CDR1 and CDR2: SGHNT, YENEEA. This CDR3 is 15 amino acids long. V shed 2 bases and J shed 5 bases, with 15 bases lying between them. The CDR3 DNA reads as TGTGCCAGCAGCTTATATTCAGGGTTTGGAACTGAAGCTTTCTTT. Encoded protein: CASSLYSGFGTEAFF. Based on the CDR3 plus reference TRBV11-3 and TRBJ1-1, the full variable domain is EAGVVQSPRYKIIEKKQPVAFWCNPISGHNTLYWYLQNLGQGPELLIRYENEEAVDDSQLPKDRFSAERLKGVDSTLKIQPAELGDSAVYLCASSLYSGFGTEAFFGQGTRLTVV.

With respect to this clone: This specimen includes other DNA sequences encoding the same CDR3. The chain combines TRBV7-2 with TRBJ1-5; D unclear. Germline assignment: CDR1 SGHTA and CDR2 FQGNSA. CDR3 length equals 13 residues. V dropped 1 base and J dropped 5 bases, with 6 bases sitting between them. CDR3 region: CASSLDRDQPQHF. DNA of the CDR3: TGTGCCAGCAGCTTAGACAGAGATCAGCCCCAGCATTTT.

This chain links TRBV3-1 (or the pseudogene TRBV3-2) with TRBJ2-3; tentative D call: TRBD1 (6 bases). Germline V lookup: CDR1 LGHDT, CDR2 YNNKEL (reference sequence). Trimming pared 2 bases from V and 5 bases from J, leaving 14 bases between. This CDR3 spans 15 amino acids. CDR3 coding DNA: TGTGCCAGCAGCCAATTCACCCGGGGACAAGATACGCAGTATTTT. It yields the protein CASSQFTRGQDTQYF.